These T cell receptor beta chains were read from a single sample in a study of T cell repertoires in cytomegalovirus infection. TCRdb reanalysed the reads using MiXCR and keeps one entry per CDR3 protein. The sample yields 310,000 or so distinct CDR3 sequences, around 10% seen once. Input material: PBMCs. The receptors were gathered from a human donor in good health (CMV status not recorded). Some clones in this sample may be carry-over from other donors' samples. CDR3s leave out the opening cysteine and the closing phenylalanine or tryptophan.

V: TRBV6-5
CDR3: ASSYSQSGDSYPGANVLT

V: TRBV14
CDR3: ASSHRGRGTEAF

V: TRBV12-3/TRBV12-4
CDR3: ASRSGQGGVEETQY

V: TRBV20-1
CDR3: SALGSGGYT

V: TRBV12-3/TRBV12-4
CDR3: ASSPGHPNTEAF

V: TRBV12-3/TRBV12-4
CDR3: ASSLGDIKGYT

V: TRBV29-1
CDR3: SVGREGQPQH

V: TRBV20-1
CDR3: SALGQGSMNTEAF

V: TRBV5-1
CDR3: ASSLGLGRNPGDTQY

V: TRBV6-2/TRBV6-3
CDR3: ASRFRGLTEGPQH

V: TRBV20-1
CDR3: SAREIVLAQETQY

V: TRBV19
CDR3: ASAAVGLGEKLF

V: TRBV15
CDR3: ATSRDPSTGADTQY